The present TCR beta chain was sequenced within a study of cytomegalovirus exposure and HLA in healthy donors (dated by TCRdb to between 2016 and 2019). Context from the whole study: According to an earlier analysis of a few hundred of the donors, some 170 million T cells yielded approximately 120 million unique TCR beta sequences and around 280 Gb of sequence data. About 280 gigabases of sequencing data and around 88 million unique TCR sequences made up an early release that covered 500 to 700 HLA-typed donors. The genetic ancestry cluster associated with self-reported Caucasian donors included around four fifths of the approximately 400 genotyped donors. The study aimed to test whether cataloging public T cell receptors could reveal signatures of past pathogen exposure. The study profiled the T cell repertoires of around 700 subjects by immunosequencing and related them to cytomegalovirus serostatus. A separate validation cohort of more than 100 different subjects was used in addition to the approximately 670-subject first cohort. To predict cytomegalovirus infection status, the study brought together high-throughput TCR immunosequencing, statistical association of individual TCRs with disease status, and machine learning. A later analysis re-analyzed previously published TCR beta repertoires from 550 to 700 donors and added high-resolution HLA genotyping to study TCR occurrence patterns. In the later analysis, no new phenotypic data were used to find candidate immune exposures; instead, reliance was placed on TCR beta sequences and their occurrence across donors. To decide whether each TCR beta V gene segment behaved as functional or pseudogenic, an earlier analysis of approximately 620 of the donors relied on high-throughput TCR beta sequencing. Alongside the repertoire data, information on donor age, sex, ethnicity and CMV serostatus was compiled. In a later genetic analysis, genome-wide SNP genotypes for about 65% of the 666 donors were used, and that subset was treated as a discovery cohort. Every discovery cohort repertoire had been produced on one sequencing platform. HLA typing included class I and class II loci at four-digit resolution. Typing coverage varied by locus: roughly 629-630 donors for A, B, C, DRB1 and DQB1; approximately 500 for DQA1; over 600 for DPA1; more than 450 for DPB1. Roughly 5 DR-DQ haplotypes were treated as single units for association and clustering because of strong linkage in the cohort. Among 398 genotyped donors of the cohort, an average of approximately 240,000 unique TCR beta nucleotide sequences was sequenced per donor, of which about 18% were non-productive.

What the study reported, not specific to this receptor: When HLA alleles, especially DR and DQ, strongly co-occurred, attributing TCR associations to individual alleles was difficult. Because the 87-base-pair reads could not distinguish some IMGT-functional V segments, including TRBV6-2 and TRBV6-3, those segments were excluded. According to a later analysis, parvovirus B19, influenza, CMV and Epstein-Barr virus appeared linked to several top co-occurrence clusters. Across donors, most TCR sequences were observed very rarely, whereas some public TCRs were present in many individuals. Broadly in line with IMGT annotations, most TCR beta V segments showed up in productive rearrangements about 90% or about 30% of the time in an earlier analysis of approximately 600 of the donors. A later genetic analysis reported fewer N-insertions in productive TCRs among donors in an Asian-associated ancestry cluster than the roughly 620-donor mean. For the cohort, immune exposure information was limited to CMV serostatus. A later analysis found that HLA-associated TCR beta chains were more clonally expanded and had lower generation probabilities than equally common non-associated chains. In a later analysis, TCR association rates were found to vary across HLA loci, with the most associated TCRs seen for DRB1 alleles and the fewest for HLA-C alleles. The classifier was reported to diagnose cytomegalovirus status with high specificity and sensitivity in both the original and validation cohorts. It was suggested by the authors that the approach could potentially be generalized to other disease states and immunological phenotypes. Linkage disequilibrium might explain the correlated functional status among segregating V segments, but an unknown experimental factor could not be excluded. In this cohort, only TCR beta chains were sequenced, and detectable features were limited by the absence of alpha or paired-chain data. Because counts were too low, under 20 rarely observed V segments, including chromosome 9 orphons, were left out of the earlier analysis of over 550 of the donors. A further reported finding was that TCR beta sequences accurately predicted the HLA-A and HLA-B alleles for most subjects in the first cohort. Because HLA typing was unavailable for some donors at each locus, only the typed subset was used in association tests. A group of highly shared sequence variants was considered likely to be a technical artifact of the sequencing pipeline. Most CMV-associated TCR beta chains appeared to be HLA-restricted in a later analysis, and the HLA associations seemed to be driven largely by CMV exposure. The study gave a list of about 170 TCR beta chains associated with cytomegalovirus. V-gene and J-gene trimming of TCR beta chains was associated with a missense DCLRE1C variant in a later genetic analysis, and the association was replicated in an independent cohort. At a false discovery rate of 0.05, a later analysis linked about 16,000 TCR beta sequences to specific HLA alleles. Presence/absence analyses assumed roughly uniform sequencing depth across donors, an assumption that may not hold. Three of the identified cytomegalovirus-associated TCR beta chains were confirmed in vitro to be specific for cytomegalovirus antigens.

A note on this clone: Its binding antigen is unknown. Base qualities are not recorded, but no much larger clone differs from it by a single base.

CDR1 and CDR2 are drawn from the germline V gene: SNHLY, FYNNEI. From cysteine to phenylalanine, the CDR3 is 15 amino acids long. The read is trimmed to its CDR3 DNA, 45 bases read in frame from base 1. Trimming takes 11 bases off V and 7 bases off J; junction bases not matched to a gene: 14. The library was produced with the immunoSEQ multiplex PCR assay. A mixture of 60 forward primers for TCR Vbeta segments and 13 reverse primers for TCR Jbeta segments was used in the multiplex PCR. The CDR3 region of rearranged TCR beta genes was amplified from genomic DNA by a multiplex PCR assay. Amplified TCR beta libraries were sequenced as 87-base-pair reads on the Illumina HiSeq System. As for the authors' bioinformatics: In a later analysis, about 80 million unique TCR beta chains were counted across the approximately 640 repertoires, and approximately 9.9 million of these chains were shared by at least two donors. A nearest-neighbor algorithm error-corrected the raw reads and collapsed the reads into unique sequences, merging closely related sequences to remove PCR and sequencing errors. To assign V, D and J gene segments, CDR3 sequences were aligned to IMGT reference sequences. For a sequence to be retained, a match of at least six nucleotides was required to both a V gene segment and a J gene segment. Rearrangements were classified as productive when the CDR3 lacked stop codons and remained in frame with V and J, and all other rearrangements were classified as non-productive. Following IMGT convention, CDR3 was defined as the stretch from the second conserved V-encoded cysteine up to the conserved J-encoded phenylalanine. In an earlier analysis of more than 550 of the donors, sequences lacking an unambiguous match to a single V gene segment were excluded. An earlier analysis of about 590 of the donors classified V segments as functional when productive rearrangements were above 56.7% and as segregating when the standard deviation between donors was above 5%. A statistical classification framework was developed to diagnose cytomegalovirus status using the catalog of TCR beta chain sequences. In a later analysis, V and J genes were assigned by comparing TCR nucleotide sequences against IMGT/GENE-DB human TR gene sequences. A later analysis assigned CDR3 sequences and most-parsimonious VDJ recombination scenarios with the TCRdist pipeline. In a later analysis, each TCR beta chain was defined by its CDR3 amino acid sequence together with its V-gene family, and reads without a unique V-gene family were excluded. To address suspected cross-contamination and a sequencing artifact, a later analysis removed a few hundred highly shared, low-generation-probability nucleotide sequences. In a later analysis, a clonal expansion index was calculated for each public chain from normalized within-repertoire ranks of inferred template counts. Generation probabilities in a later analysis came from a VDJ recombination model fitted to out-of-frame rearrangements, and those results were checked against IGoR. In a later analysis, hypergeometric tests were used to score TCR-TCR, TCR-HLA and TCR-CMV co-occurrence, with a repertoire-size bias correction applied to TCR pairs. A later analysis estimated false discovery rates by permuting HLA or CMV assignments 20 times. In a later analysis, co-occurring TCRs were grouped with DBSCAN, and TCRdist sequence similarity was added when clustering was performed within HLA-allele-positive subsets. Co-occurrence clustering excluded repertoires with fewer than 30,000 or more than 120,000 public chains, plus five with anomalous nucleotide sharing. TCRdb mirrors the immuneACCESS table, restricted to in-frame sequences. Some clones are absent from its copies; in checked studies, under half trace to an unresolved V gene, and the reason for the others is unknown. V, J and clone size were drawn from that table, and D and trimming were deduced from the DNA. In all, the sample holds roughly 150,000 clones, and about four fifths of those were seen once. The biggest ten clones account for about 4.9% of the sample.

The cohort consisted of more than 650 healthy bone marrow donors. At the time of sampling, every cohort member was nominally healthy, though immune exposures that went unrecorded were likely present. Of the 666 cohort members, about 270 had a positive CMV serostatus and 350 to 450 had a negative one, while no CMV serostatus was recorded for the donor. A peripheral blood sample was provided by each donor, and peripheral blood mononuclear cells were used for TCR beta sequencing. Genomic DNA was extracted from the blood cell samples with the Qiagen DNeasy Blood Extraction Kit. The rearrangement combines TRBV2 with TRBJ2-2; 9 bases in between match TRBD2. The sequence derives from a man aged 25-45 years in good health. Sequenced: PBMCs. The encoded CDR3 is CASAGGGRVSGELFF. The DNA sequence follows: TGTGCCTCTGCAGGTGGCGGGAGGGTGAGCGGGGAGCTGTTTTTT.